This T cell receptor (beta chain) was captured in a study of control samples from healthy donors and cancer patients. Assay used: immunoSEQ multiplex PCR; TCRdb lists only in-frame clones, some missing. This repertoire shows roughly 170,000 clones, about nine tenths found once; its top ten account for roughly 2%. V was shortened by 3 bases and J by 12 bases, with 14 bases between the two germline ends. The CDR3 contains 12 residues. Germline CDR1 MNHNY, CDR2 SVGAGI (reference sequence). Input material: blood. This receptor was taken from a woman between 35 and 50 years old in good health. The rearrangement uses TRBV6-6 and TRBJ1-2; a possible D gene is TRBD1 (5 bases). CDR3 loop: CASSYSDILDTF. The CDR3, as DNA: TGTGCCAGCAGTTATTCGGACATCCTCGACACCTTC.